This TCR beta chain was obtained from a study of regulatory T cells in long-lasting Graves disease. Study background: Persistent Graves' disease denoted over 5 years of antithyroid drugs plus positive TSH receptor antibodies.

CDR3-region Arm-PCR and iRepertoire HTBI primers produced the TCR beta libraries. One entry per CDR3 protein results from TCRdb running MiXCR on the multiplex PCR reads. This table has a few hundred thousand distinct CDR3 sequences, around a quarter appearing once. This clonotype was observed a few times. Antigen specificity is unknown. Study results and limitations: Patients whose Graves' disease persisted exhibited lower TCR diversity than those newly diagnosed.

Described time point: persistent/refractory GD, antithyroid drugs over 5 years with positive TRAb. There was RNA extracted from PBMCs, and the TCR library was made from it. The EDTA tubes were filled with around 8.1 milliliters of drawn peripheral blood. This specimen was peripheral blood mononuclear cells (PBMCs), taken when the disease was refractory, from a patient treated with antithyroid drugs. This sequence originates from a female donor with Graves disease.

This chain's CDR3 is CASSPYVGQGGGANVLTF. The CDR3 DNA reads TGTGCCAGCAGTCCTTATGTGGGACAGGGAGGCGGGGCCAACGTCCTGACTTTC. V usage is TRBV27 and J usage is TRBJ2-6, with 9 nucleotides matching TRBD1. The CDR3 spans 18 residues. The V gene's germline CDR1 is MNHEY and CDR2 SMNVEV (reference sequence). Trimming removed 5 bases from V and 4 bases from J; junction bases left unmatched: 12.